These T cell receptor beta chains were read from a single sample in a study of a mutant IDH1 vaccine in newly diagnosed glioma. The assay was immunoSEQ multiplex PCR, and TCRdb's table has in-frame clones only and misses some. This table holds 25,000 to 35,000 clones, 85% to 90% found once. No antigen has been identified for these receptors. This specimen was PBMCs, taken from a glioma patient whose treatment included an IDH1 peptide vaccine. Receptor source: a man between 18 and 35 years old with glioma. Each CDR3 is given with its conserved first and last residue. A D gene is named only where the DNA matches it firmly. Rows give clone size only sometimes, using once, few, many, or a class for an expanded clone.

CASSQDRIGQWTNYGYTF	TGCGCCAGCAGCCAAGATAGGATAGGACAATGGACTAACTATGGCTACACCTTC	TRBV4-3	TRBJ1-2	NA	NA
CAWSGGSQPQHF	TGTGCCTGGAGTGGAGGCAGTCAGCCCCAGCATTTT	TRBV30	TRBJ1-5	NA	few
CASSLNGNTEAFF	TGTGCCAGCAGCTTAAACGGTAACACTGAAGCTTTCTTT	TRBV7-6	TRBJ1-1	NA	NA
CSVPTSSSSYNEQFF	TGCAGCGTTCCGACTAGCAGTAGCTCCTACAATGAGCAGTTCTTC	TRBV29-1	TRBJ2-1	TRBD2	few
CASSLWTGSTPLHF	TGTGCCAGCAGCCTCTGGACAGGATCTACGCCCCTCCACTTT	TRBV7-6	TRBJ1-6	TRBD1	NA
CASRDREAGELFF	TGTGCCAGCAGGGACAGGGAGGCCGGGGAGCTGTTTTTT	TRBV6-5	TRBJ2-2	TRBD1	NA
CASTSRTGTEAFF	TGTGCCAGTACTAGCAGGACAGGGACTGAAGCTTTCTTT	TRBV19	TRBJ1-1	TRBD1	once
CASSTGTSREAIAKNIQYF	TGTGCCAGCAGCACCGGGACAAGTCGGGAGGCTATAGCCAAAAACATTCAGTACTTC	TRBV7-9	TRBJ2-4	NA	NA
CASSLPAGVNEQFF	TGTGCCAGTAGTCTTCCAGCGGGAGTAAATGAGCAGTTCTTC	TRBV19	TRBJ2-1	TRBD2	NA
CAWNFVSGSGNEQFF	TGTGCCTGGAATTTTGTTAGCGGGAGCGGCAATGAGCAGTTCTTC	TRBV30	TRBJ2-1	TRBD2	NA
CASSLGPRDYGYTF	TGTGCCAGCAGCCTAGGGCCTCGGGACTATGGCTACACCTTC	TRBV7-8	TRBJ1-2	NA	NA
CASRASGSSTDTQYF	TGTGCCAGCAGAGCTAGCGGGTCTAGCACAGATACGCAGTATTTT	TRBV6-5	TRBJ2-3	TRBD2	NA
CASSSGQPDTEAFF	TGCGCCAGCAGCTCCGGACAGCCCGACACTGAAGCTTTCTTT	TRBV5-1	TRBJ1-1	NA	NA
CASSLRNQPQHF	TGTGCCAGTAGTCTGAGGAATCAGCCCCAGCATTTT	TRBV19	TRBJ1-5	NA	few
CASSPGQGEGTQHF	TGTGCCAGCAGCCCCGGACAGGGCGAGGGGACCCAGCATTTT	TRBV7-2	TRBJ1-5	TRBD1	NA
CASSNLAAQYF	TGTGCCAGCAGCAACCTAGCGGCGCAGTATTTT	TRBV6-5	TRBJ2-3	TRBD2	NA
CASSSQGGPNYGYTF	TGTGCCAGCAGTTCACAGGGGGGACCCAACTATGGCTACACCTTC	TRBV2	TRBJ1-2	TRBD1	NA
CASSLGQGNQPQHF	TGTGCCAGCAGCCTGGGGCAGGGCAATCAGCCCCAGCATTTT	TRBV27	TRBJ1-5	NA	NA
CASSGGGTGNTEAFF	TGTGCCAGCAGTGGGGGCGGGACAGGGAACACTGAAGCTTTCTTT	TRBV6-1	TRBJ1-1	TRBD1	NA
CASSSGLEVDYGYTF	TGTGCCAGCAGCTCCGGGCTTGAAGTGGACTATGGCTACACCTTC	TRBV5-4	TRBJ1-2	NA	NA
CASSHTPGQGNTEAFF	TGCGCCAGCAGCCACACACCGGGACAGGGGAACACTGAAGCTTTCTTT	TRBV5-1	TRBJ1-1	TRBD1	NA
CASCLSRSSYNEQFF	TGTGCCAGCTGCCTCTCCAGGAGCTCCTACAATGAGCAGTTCTTC	TRBV6-1	TRBJ2-1	NA	NA
CASSPSAASSGNTIYF	TGTGCCAGCAGCCCTTCGGCGGCCAGCTCTGGAAACACCATATATTTT	TRBV7-2	TRBJ1-3	NA	few
CASSFGEGGPNTEAFF	TGCGCCAGCAGCTTTGGGGAAGGGGGGCCTAACACTGAAGCTTTCTTT	TRBV4-3	TRBJ1-1	NA	NA
CASSQVETDTQYF	TGCGCCAGCAGCCAAGTGGAGACAGATACGCAGTATTTT	TRBV4-1	TRBJ2-3	NA	NA
CASSPGGSYEQYF	TGTGCCAGCAGCCCGGGAGGCTCCTACGAGCAGTACTTC	TRBV5-4	TRBJ2-7	TRBD2	once
CSVEGDTIYF	TGCAGCGTTGAAGGGGACACCATATATTTT	TRBV29-1	TRBJ1-3	NA	NA
CSAAAGGSYGYTF	TGCAGCGCCGCGGCCGGGGGTTCCTATGGCTACACCTTC	TRBV29-1	TRBJ1-2	NA	NA
CASSPLGGKETQYF	TGTGCCAGCAGCCCCTTAGGGGGAAAAGAGACCCAGTACTTC	TRBV5-6	TRBJ2-5	NA	NA
CASSSAGDTQYF	TGTGCCAGCAGTTCAGCGGGAGATACGCAGTATTTT	TRBV6-5	TRBJ2-3	NA	NA
CASSLGGYANTGELFF	TGTGCCAGCAGCTTAGGGGGATACGCGAACACCGGGGAGCTGTTTTTT	TRBV7-6	TRBJ2-2	NA	NA
CASSSRLTIDEKLFF	TGTGCCAGCAGCTCCAGACTGACCATCGATGAAAAACTGTTTTTT	TRBV13	TRBJ1-4	NA	NA
CASSPNGVNTGELFF	TGCGCCAGCAGCCCGAATGGGGTCAACACCGGGGAGCTGTTTTTT	TRBV5-1	TRBJ2-2	NA	NA
CASRVWGLNTEAFF	TGTGCCAGCAGAGTTTGGGGGCTGAACACTGAAGCTTTCTTT	TRBV27	TRBJ1-1	NA	NA
CASSSKVSEQFF	TGTGCCAGCAGTTCTAAGGTCAGCGAGCAGTTCTTC	TRBV6-6	TRBJ2-1	NA	NA
CASSPLAGSSYEQYF	TGTGCCAGTAGCCCCCTAGCGGGGAGCTCCTACGAGCAGTACTTC	TRBV19	TRBJ2-7	TRBD2	NA
CAWTQGAGYGYTF	TGTGCCTGGACCCAGGGGGCAGGCTATGGCTACACCTTC	TRBV30	TRBJ1-2	TRBD1	NA
CSAYVRTGTGSYGYTF	TGCAGCGCCTATGTCCGTACCGGGACAGGGAGCTATGGCTACACCTTC	TRBV29-1	TRBJ1-2	TRBD1	NA
CAISESEGRETQYF	TGTGCCATCAGTGAGTCCGAGGGGAGGGAGACCCAGTACTTC	TRBV10-3	TRBJ2-5	NA	NA
CASSRTSGSQETQYF	TGTGCCAGTAGTCGGACTAGCGGGAGTCAAGAGACCCAGTACTTC	TRBV19	TRBJ2-5	TRBD2	NA
CASSLSRRDTEAFF	TGTGCCAGCAGCCTCTCCCGGCGGGACACTGAAGCTTTCTTT	TRBV13	TRBJ1-1	NA	NA
CSVEDYYGDNDYNEQFF	TGCAGCGTTGAAGATTACTACGGTGACAATGACTACAATGAGCAGTTCTTC	TRBV29-1	TRBJ2-1	NA	NA
CASRGTRSIRETQYF	TGTGCCAGCAGGGGGACTAGAAGTATCCGTGAGACCCAGTACTTC	TRBV7-8	TRBJ2-5	TRBD2	NA
CSVTRTGGYNEQFF	TGCAGCGTGACCCGGACAGGGGGTTACAATGAGCAGTTCTTC	TRBV29-1	TRBJ2-1	TRBD1	NA
CASTAYGAGGLYGYTF	TGTGCCAGTACGGCTTATGGGGCAGGGGGCTTGTATGGCTACACCTTC	TRBV19	TRBJ1-2	TRBD1	NA
CASSPGTSGRLHEQYF	TGTGCCAGTAGTCCTGGGACTAGCGGGAGGCTTCACGAGCAGTACTTC	TRBV19	TRBJ2-7	TRBD2	NA
CASSLAGGYGYTF	TGTGCCAGCAGCTTGGCCGGTGGCTATGGCTACACCTTC	TRBV5-6	TRBJ1-2	NA	NA
CASSQRPTGGDTQYF	TGCGCCAGCAGCCAACGCCCGACAGGGGGCGATACGCAGTATTTT	TRBV4-1	TRBJ2-3	TRBD1	NA
CAWSAPGGYGNTIYF	TGTGCCTGGAGTGCACCTGGGGGGTACGGAAACACCATATATTTT	TRBV30	TRBJ1-3	NA	once
CASSEWDTSYEQYF	TGCGCCAGCAGTGAGTGGGACACCTCCTACGAGCAGTACTTC	TRBV10-2	TRBJ2-7	NA	once
CASSRTSGHTDTQYF	TGCGCCAGCAGCAGGACTAGCGGTCACACAGATACGCAGTATTTT	TRBV5-1	TRBJ2-3	TRBD2	NA
CASSQDIAGSTNEKLFF	TGCGCCAGCAGCCAAGATATAGCAGGGTCAACTAATGAAAAACTGTTTTTT	TRBV4-3	TRBJ1-4	NA	NA
CASSKHDSHTGELFF	TGTGCCAGCAGCAAGCACGACAGCCACACCGGGGAGCTGTTTTTT	TRBV21-1	TRBJ2-2	NA	NA
CASSGGAVGYTF	TGTGCCAGCAGTGGGGGGGCGGTTGGCTACACCTTC	TRBV2	TRBJ1-2	NA	once
CAISGQGTLNTEAFF	TGTGCCATTTCGGGACAGGGAACCTTGAACACTGAAGCTTTCTTT	TRBV10-3	TRBJ1-1	TRBD1	few
CASSAAWAVRAHYGYTF	TGTGCCAGCAGCGCCGCGTGGGCCGTCAGGGCACACTATGGCTACACCTTC	TRBV7-9	TRBJ1-2	NA	few
CASSDSGRSYEQYF	TGTGCCAGTAGTGATAGCGGGAGGTCCTACGAGCAGTACTTC	TRBV19	TRBJ2-7	TRBD2	few
CASTQGHPNQPQHF	TGTGCCAGCACTCAGGGGCATCCCAATCAGCCCCAGCATTTT	TRBV6-6	TRBJ1-5	NA	NA
CSVTTGQLELSSNYGYTF	TGCAGCGTCACGACAGGGCAGCTTGAGTTAAGCTCTAACTATGGCTACACCTTC	TRBV29-1	TRBJ1-2	TRBD1	NA
CASSIPQGSYEKLFF	TGCGCCAGCAGCATCCCGCAGGGTTCTTATGAAAAACTGTTTTTT	TRBV4-1	TRBJ1-4	NA	NA